This T cell receptor (beta chain) was found in a study of blood T cell repertoires in COVID-19. Study background: Collection of acute and convalescent COVID-19 samples took place in the United States, Italy and Spain. Sources were T cells, B-cell-depleted T cells, or PBMCs; the material itself was cDNA or gDNA.

Assignments of participants to cohorts depended upon their own reported clinical history. Method: immunoSEQ multiplex PCR; TCRdb's copy keeps in-frame clones and lacks some. The sample lists 350,000 to 550,000 clones, around 90% occurring once. CDR1 and CDR2 (germline): MNHEY, SVGAGI. J lost 9 bases, V lost 6 bases, and 6 bases had no gene match. This CDR3 region has 14 residues. This TCR was recovered from a woman between 18 and 29 years old with acute COVID-19. The material sequenced was PBMCs or T cells enriched from blood (not recorded which). The genes are TRBV6-5 and TRBJ2-1, with TRBD2 matching over 12 bases. The CDR3 region has the DNA TGTGCCAGCAGCCCCGGGACTAGCGGGCTTGAGCAGTTCTTC. Protein product: CASSPGTSGLEQFF.